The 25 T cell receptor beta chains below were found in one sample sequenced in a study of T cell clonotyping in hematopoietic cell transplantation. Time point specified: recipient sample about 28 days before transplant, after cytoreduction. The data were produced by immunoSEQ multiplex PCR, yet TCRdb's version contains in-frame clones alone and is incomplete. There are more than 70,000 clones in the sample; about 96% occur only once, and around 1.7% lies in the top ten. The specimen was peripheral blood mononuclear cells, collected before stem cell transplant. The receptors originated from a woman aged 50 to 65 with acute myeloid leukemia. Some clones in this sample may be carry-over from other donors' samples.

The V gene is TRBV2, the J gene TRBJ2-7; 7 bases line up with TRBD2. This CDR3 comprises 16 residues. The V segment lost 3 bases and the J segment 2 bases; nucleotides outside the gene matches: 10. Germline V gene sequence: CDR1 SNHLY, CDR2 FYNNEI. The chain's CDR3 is CASSEGLAVSTYEQYF. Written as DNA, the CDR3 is TGTGCCAGCAGTGAGGGGCTAGCGGTTTCCACCTACGAGCAGTACTTC. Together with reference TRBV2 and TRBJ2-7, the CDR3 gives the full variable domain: EPEVTQTPSHQVTQMGQEVILRCVPISNHLYFYWYRQILGQKVEFLVSFYNNEISEKSEIFDDQFSVERPDGSNFTLKIRSTKLEDSAMYFCASSEGLAVSTYEQYFGPGTRLTVT.

The CDR3 here is CASSGGQGATNEKLFF. The CDR3 DNA sequence: TGCGCCAGCAGCGGTGGACAGGGGGCAACTAATGAAAAACTGTTTTTT. The chain uses TRBV5-1 and TRBJ1-4; the match to TRBD1 covers 10 bases. The CDR3 spans 16 residues. From germline, CDR1 is SGHRS and CDR2 YFSETQ. J lost 0 bases, V lost 4 bases, and 3 bases had no gene match. Filled out from reference TRBV5-1 and TRBJ1-4, the complete variable domain reads KAGVTQTPRYLIKTRGQQVTLSCSPISGHRSVSWYQQTPGQGLQFLFEYFSETQRNKGNFPGRFSGRQFSNSRSEMNVSTLELGDSALYLCASSGGQGATNEKLFFGSGTQLSVL.

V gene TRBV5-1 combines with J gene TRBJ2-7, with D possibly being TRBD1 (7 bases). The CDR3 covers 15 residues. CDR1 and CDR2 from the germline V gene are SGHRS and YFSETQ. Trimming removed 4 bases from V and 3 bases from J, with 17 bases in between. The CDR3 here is CASSPQGGEVYEQYF. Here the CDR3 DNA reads TGCGCCAGCAGCCCGCAGGGGGGCGAGGTCTACGAGCAGTACTTC.

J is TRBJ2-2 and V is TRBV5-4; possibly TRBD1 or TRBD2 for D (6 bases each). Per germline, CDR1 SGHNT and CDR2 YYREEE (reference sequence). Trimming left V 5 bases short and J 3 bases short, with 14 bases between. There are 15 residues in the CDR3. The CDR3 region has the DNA TGTGCCAGCAGTCCCGAGGGGGGATACACCGGGGAGCTGTTTTTT. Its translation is CASSPEGGYTGELFF. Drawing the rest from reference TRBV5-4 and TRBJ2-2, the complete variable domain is ETGVTQSPTHLIKTRGQQVTLRCSSQSGHNTVSWYQQALGQGPQFIFQYYREEENGRGNFPPRFSGLQFPNYSSELNVNALELDDSALYLCASSPEGGYTGELFFGEGSRLTVL.

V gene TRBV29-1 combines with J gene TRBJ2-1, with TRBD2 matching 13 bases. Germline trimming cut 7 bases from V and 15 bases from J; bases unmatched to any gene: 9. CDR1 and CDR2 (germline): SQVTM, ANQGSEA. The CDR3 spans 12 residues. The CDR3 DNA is TGCAGCGCCGGGACTAGCGGGGCACACGGGTTCTTC. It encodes CSAGTSGAHGFF.

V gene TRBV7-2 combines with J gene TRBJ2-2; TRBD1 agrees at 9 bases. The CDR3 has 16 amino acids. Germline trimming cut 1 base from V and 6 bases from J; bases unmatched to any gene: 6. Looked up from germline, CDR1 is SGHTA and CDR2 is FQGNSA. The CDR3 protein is CASSLGDRVIPGELFF. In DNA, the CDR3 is TGTGCCAGCAGCTTAGGGGACAGGGTGATACCCGGGGAGCTGTTTTTT.

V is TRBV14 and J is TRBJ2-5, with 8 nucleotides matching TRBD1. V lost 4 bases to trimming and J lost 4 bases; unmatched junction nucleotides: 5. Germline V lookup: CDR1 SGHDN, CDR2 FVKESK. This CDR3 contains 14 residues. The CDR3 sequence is CASSPGQVGETQYF. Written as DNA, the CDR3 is TGTGCCAGCAGCCCGGGACAGGTAGGAGAGACCCAGTACTTC. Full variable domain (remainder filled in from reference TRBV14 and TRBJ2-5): EAGVTQFPSHSVIEKGQTVTLRCDPISGHDNLYWYRRVMGKEIKFLLHFVKESKQDESGMPNNRFLAERTGGTYSTLKVQPAELEDSGVYFCASSPGQVGETQYFGPGTRLLVL.

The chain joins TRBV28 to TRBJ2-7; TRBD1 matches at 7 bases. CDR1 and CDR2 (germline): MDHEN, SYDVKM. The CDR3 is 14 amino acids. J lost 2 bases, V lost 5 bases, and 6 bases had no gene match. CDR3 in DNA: TGTGCCAGCAGTGCACCGGGACAGCCCTACGAGCAGTACTTC. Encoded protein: CASSAPGQPYEQYF. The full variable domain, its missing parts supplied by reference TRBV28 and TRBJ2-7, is DVKVTQSSRYLVKRTGEKVFLECVQDMDHENMFWYRQDPGLGLRLIYFSYDVKMKEKGDIPEGYSVSREKKERFSLILESASTNQTSMYLCASSAPGQPYEQYFGPGTRLTVT.

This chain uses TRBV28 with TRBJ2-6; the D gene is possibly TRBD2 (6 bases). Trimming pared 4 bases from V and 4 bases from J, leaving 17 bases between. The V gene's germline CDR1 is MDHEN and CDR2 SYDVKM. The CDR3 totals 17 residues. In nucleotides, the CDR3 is TGTGCCAGCAGTTCGGGACTGAAAAGTGCCGGGGCCAACGTCCTGACTTTC. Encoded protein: CASSSGLKSAGANVLTF.

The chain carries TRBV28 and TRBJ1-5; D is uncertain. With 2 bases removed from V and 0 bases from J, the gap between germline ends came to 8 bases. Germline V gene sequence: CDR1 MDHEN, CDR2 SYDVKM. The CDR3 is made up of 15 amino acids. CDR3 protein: CASSLRDNSNQPQHF. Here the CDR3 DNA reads TGTGCCAGCAGTTTAAGGGATAATAGCAATCAGCCCCAGCATTTT. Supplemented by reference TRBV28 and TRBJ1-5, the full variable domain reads DVKVTQSSRYLVKRTGEKVFLECVQDMDHENMFWYRQDPGLGLRLIYFSYDVKMKEKGDIPEGYSVSREKKERFSLILESASTNQTSMYLCASSLRDNSNQPQHFGDGTRLSIL.

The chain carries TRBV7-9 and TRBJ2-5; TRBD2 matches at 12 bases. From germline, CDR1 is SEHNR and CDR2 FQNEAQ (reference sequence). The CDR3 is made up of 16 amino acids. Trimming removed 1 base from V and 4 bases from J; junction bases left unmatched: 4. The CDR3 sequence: CASSLVLAGGRETQYF. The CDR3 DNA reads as TGTGCCAGCAGCTTAGTACTAGCGGGGGGCAGAGAGACCCAGTACTTC.

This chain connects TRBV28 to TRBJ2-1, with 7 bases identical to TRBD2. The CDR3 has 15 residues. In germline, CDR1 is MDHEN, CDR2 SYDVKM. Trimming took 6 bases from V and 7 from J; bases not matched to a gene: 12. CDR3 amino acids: CASSLPREFYNEQFF. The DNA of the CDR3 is TGTGCCAGCAGCCTCCCGCGGGAGTTTTATAATGAGCAGTTCTTC.

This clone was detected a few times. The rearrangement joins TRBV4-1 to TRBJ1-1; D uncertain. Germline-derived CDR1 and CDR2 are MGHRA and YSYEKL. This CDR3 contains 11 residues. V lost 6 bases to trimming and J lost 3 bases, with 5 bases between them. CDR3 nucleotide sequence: TGCGCCAGCAGGAGAGACACTGAAGCTTTCTTT. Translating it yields CASRRDTEAFF.

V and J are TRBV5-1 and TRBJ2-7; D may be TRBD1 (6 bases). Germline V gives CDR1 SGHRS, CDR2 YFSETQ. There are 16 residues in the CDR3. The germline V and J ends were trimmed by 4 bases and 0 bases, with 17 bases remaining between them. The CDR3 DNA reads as TGCGCCAGCAGCCCTGGAACGTACAGGGACTCCTACGAGCAGTACTTC. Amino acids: CASSPGTYRDSYEQYF.

The CDR3 DNA reads as TGTGCCAGCAGTTTAAACAGCGGGAGATCCGTCGGGAACACCGGGGAGCTGTTTTTT. Translating gives CASSLNSGRSVGNTGELFF. V and J are TRBV27 and TRBJ2-2; 8 nucleotides align to TRBD2. This CDR3 region has 19 residues. Germline CDR1 is MNHEY and CDR2 is SMNVEV (reference sequence). Trimming at V came to 2 bases and at J to 1 base, leaving 12 bases not matched to a gene.

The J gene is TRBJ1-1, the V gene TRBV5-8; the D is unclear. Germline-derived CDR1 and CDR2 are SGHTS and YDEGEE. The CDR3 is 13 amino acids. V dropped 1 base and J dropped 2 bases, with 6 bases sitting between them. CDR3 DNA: TGTGCCAGCAGCTTGAATAAAAACACTGAAGCTTTCTTT. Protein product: CASSLNKNTEAFF.

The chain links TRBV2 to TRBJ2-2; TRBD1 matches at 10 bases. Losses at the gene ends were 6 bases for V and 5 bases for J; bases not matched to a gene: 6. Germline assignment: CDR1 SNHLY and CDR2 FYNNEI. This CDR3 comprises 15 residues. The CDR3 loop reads CASRSGQGGTGELFF. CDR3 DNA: TGTGCCAGCAGATCCGGACAGGGGGGTACCGGGGAGCTGTTTTTT.

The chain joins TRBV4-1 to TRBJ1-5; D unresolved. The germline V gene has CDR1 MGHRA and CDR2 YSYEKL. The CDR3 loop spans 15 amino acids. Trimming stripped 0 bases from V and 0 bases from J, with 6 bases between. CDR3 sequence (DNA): TGCGCCAGCAGCCAAGAGTGGACTAGCAATCAGCCCCAGCATTTT. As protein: CASSQEWTSNQPQHF.

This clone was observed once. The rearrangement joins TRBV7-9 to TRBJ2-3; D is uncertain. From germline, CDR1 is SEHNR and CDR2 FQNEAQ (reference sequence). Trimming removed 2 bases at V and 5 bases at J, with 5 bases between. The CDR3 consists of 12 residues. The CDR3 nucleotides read TGTGCCAGCAGCTTACTGGGAGATACGCAGTATTTT. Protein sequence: CASSLLGDTQYF.

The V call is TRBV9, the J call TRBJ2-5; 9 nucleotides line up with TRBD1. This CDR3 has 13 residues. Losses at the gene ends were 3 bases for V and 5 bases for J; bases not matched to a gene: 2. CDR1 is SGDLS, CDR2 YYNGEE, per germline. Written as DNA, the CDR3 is TGTGCCAGCAGCGAGGGACAGGGTGAGACCCAGTACTTC. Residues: CASSEGQGETQYF. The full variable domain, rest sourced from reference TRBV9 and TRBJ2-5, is DSGVTQTPKHLITATGQRVTLRCSPRSGDLSVYWYQQSLDQGLQFLIQYYNGEERAKGNILERFSAQQFPDLHSELNLSSLELGDSALYFCASSEGQGETQYFGPGTRLLVL.

The chain's CDR3 is CATSRAEGTVGNQPQHF. In DNA, the CDR3 is TGTGCCACCAGCAGAGCCGAGGGGACAGTCGGCAATCAGCCCCAGCATTTT. V usage is TRBV15 and J usage is TRBJ1-5; 7 nucleotides agree with TRBD1. With V trimmed by 1 base and J by 2 bases, 8 bases remained unmatched. This CDR3 contains 17 residues. In germline, CDR1 is LNHNV, CDR2 YYDKDF (reference sequence).

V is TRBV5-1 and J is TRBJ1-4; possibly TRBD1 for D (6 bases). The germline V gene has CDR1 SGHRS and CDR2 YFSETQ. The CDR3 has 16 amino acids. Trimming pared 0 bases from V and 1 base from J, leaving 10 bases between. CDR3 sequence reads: CASSLGRGGTNEKLFF. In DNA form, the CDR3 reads TGCGCCAGCAGCTTGGGCAGGGGAGGAACTAATGAAAAACTGTTTTTT.

The chain's CDR3 is CASSYQRGSLAAQYF. CDR3 in DNA: TGTGCCAGCAGTTACCAGCGGGGCTCTTTGGCCGCGCAGTATTTT. The rearrangement links TRBV28 to TRBJ2-3, with 7 bases fitting TRBD2. The V gene end was trimmed by 4 bases and the J gene end by 10 bases; junction bases not matched to a gene: 14. The CDR3 extends over 15 amino acids. Per germline, CDR1 MDHEN and CDR2 SYDVKM.

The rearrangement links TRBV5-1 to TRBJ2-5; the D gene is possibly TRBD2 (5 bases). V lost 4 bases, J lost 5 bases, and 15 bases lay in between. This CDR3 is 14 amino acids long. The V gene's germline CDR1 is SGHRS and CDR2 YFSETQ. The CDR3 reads CASSPTSGTETQYF. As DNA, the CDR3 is TGCGCCAGCAGCCCGACTTCGGGAACGGAGACCCAGTACTTC. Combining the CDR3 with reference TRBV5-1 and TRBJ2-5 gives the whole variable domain KAGVTQTPRYLIKTRGQQVTLSCSPISGHRSVSWYQQTPGQGLQFLFEYFSETQRNKGNFPGRFSGRQFSNSRSEMNVSTLELGDSALYLCASSPTSGTETQYFGPGTRLLVL.

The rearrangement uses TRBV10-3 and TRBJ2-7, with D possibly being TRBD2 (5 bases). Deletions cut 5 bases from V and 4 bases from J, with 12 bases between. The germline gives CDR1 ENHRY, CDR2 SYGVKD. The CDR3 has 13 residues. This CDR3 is CAISSGERYEQYF. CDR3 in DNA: TGTGCCATCAGTTCCGGGGAAAGATACGAGCAGTACTTC.